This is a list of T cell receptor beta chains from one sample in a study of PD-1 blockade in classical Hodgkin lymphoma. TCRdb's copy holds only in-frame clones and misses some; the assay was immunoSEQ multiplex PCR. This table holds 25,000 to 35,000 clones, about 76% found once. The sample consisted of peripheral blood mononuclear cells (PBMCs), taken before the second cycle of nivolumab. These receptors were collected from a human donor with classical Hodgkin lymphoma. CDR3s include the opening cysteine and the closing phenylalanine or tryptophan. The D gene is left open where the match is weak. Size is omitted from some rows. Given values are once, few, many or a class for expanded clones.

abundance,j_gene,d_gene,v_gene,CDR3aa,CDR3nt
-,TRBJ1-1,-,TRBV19,CATSAGLNTEAFF,TGTGCCACCTCGGCAGGGCTAAACACTGAAGCTTTCTTT
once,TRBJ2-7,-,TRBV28,CASSPFGEGTGAGRYEQYF,TGTGCCAGCAGCCCCTTCGGCGAGGGGACCGGGGCAGGAAGATACGAGCAGTACTTC
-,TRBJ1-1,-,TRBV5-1,CASSLGSRGPTEAFF,TGCGCCAGCAGCTTGGGGTCTAGAGGACCCACTGAAGCTTTCTTT
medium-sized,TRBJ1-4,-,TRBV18,CASSGSDNEKLFF,TGTGCCAGCTCGGGATCCGATAATGAAAAACTGTTTTTT
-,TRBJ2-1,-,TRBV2,CAVQGSFSNEQFF,TGTGCCGTACAGGGAAGTTTCTCCAATGAGCAGTTCTTC
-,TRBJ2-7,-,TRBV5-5,CASSPGYTYEQYF,TGTGCCAGCAGCCCGGGGTATACCTACGAGCAGTACTTC
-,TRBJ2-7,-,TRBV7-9,CASSSGRNFYEQYF,TGTGCCAGCAGCTCGGGACGGAATTTCTACGAGCAGTACTTC
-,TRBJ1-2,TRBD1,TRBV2,CASIGGTVTNYGYTF,TGTGCCAGCATAGGGGGGACAGTGACAAACTATGGCTACACCTTC
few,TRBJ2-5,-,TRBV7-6,CASSLMGETQYF,TGTGCCAGCAGCTTAATGGGAGAGACCCAGTACTTC
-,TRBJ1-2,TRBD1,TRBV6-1,CASSVLQTVQGAYGYTF,TGTGCCAGCAGTGTACTCCAAACCGTACAGGGGGCGTATGGCTACACCTTC
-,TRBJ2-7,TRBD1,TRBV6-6,CASSYIGTGDEQYF,TGTGCCAGCAGTTACATTGGGACAGGGGACGAGCAGTACTTC
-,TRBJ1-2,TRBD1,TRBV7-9,CASSSGQGGYTF,TGTGCCAGCAGCTCCGGACAGGGTGGCTACACCTTC
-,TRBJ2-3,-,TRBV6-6,CASSYQQGADTQYF,TGTGCCAGCAGTTACCAGCAAGGGGCAGATACGCAGTATTTT
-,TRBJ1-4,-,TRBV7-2,CASSLGPHLNEKLFF,TGTGCCAGCAGCTTAGGTCCACACCTTAATGAAAAACTGTTTTTT
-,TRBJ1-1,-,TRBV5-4,CASSSRSRNTEAFF,TGTGCCAGCAGCTCACGAAGTAGGAACACTGAAGCTTTCTTT
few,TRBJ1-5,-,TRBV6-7,CASSSDGGGCNQPQHF,TGTGCCAGCTCCTCCGATGGGGGGGGATGTAATCAGCCCCAGCATTTT
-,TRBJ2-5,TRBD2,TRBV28,CASSLIAGLNQETQYF,TGTGCCAGCAGTCTTATAGCGGGCCTTAACCAAGAGACCCAGTACTTC
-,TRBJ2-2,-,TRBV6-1,CASSNQGGELFF,TGTGCCAGCAGCAATCAGGGAGGGGAGCTGTTTTTT
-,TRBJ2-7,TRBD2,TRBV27,CASSLSHLSGSVYEQYF,TGTGCCAGCAGTTTATCCCACCTTAGCGGGTCTGTCTACGAGCAGTACTTC
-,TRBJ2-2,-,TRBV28,CASSLLRNTGELFF,TGTGCCAGCAGTCTTCTCCGTAACACCGGGGAGCTGTTTTTT
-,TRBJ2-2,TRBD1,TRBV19,CASSIRGRNTGELFF,TGTGCCAGTAGTATCAGGGGGCGCAACACCGGGGAGCTGTTTTTT
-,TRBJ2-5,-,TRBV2,CASSRTWQETQYF,TGTGCCAGCAGTCGGACTTGGCAAGAGACCCAGTACTTC
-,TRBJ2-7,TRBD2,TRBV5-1,CASSLAGTSGGTNEQYF,TGCGCCAGCAGCTTGGCCGGGACTAGCGGGGGGACCAACGAGCAGTACTTC
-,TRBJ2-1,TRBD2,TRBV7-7,CASSFRGGYEQFF,TGTGCTAGCAGCTTCCGGGGGGGTTATGAGCAGTTCTTC
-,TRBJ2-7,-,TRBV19,CASSIAYRSGEQYF,TGTGCCAGTAGTATAGCCTACAGGTCCGGCGAGCAGTACTTC
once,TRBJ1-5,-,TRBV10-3,CAISGQTSNQPQHF,TGTGCCATCAGTGGGCAGACTAGCAATCAGCCCCAGCATTTT
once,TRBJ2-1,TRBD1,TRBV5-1,CASSLDPDRAYEQFF,TGCGCCAGCAGCTTAGACCCCGACAGGGCCTATGAGCAGTTCTTC
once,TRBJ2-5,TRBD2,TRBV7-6,CASSSLAGGGETQYF,TGTGCCAGCAGCTCCCTAGCGGGGGGCGGAGAGACCCAGTACTTC
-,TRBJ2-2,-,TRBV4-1,CASSPLSGDTGELFF,TGCGCCAGCAGCCCTCTCTCGGGGGACACCGGGGAGCTGTTTTTT
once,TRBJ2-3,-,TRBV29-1,CSVFGGPPPPDTQYF,TGCAGCGTCTTCGGGGGGCCTCCCCCCCCAGATACGCAGTATTTT
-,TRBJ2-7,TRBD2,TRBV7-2,CASSFRLAGSYEQYF,TGTGCCAGCAGCTTTCGACTAGCGGGATCCTACGAGCAGTACTTC